The clone carrying this T cell receptor beta chain was observed once. Using immunoSEQ multiplex PCR, the repertoire was profiled, and TCRdb retains in-frame clones only, with some absent. The table lists 200,000 to 250,000 clones, 75% to 85% of them singletons, with around 9% in the top ten. The germline V gene encodes CDR1 SGHDN and CDR2 FVKESK. The CDR3 has 16 amino acids. Trimming took off 4 bases at V and 5 bases at J, with 17 bases between the two ends. These data originate in a study of blood T cell repertoires in COVID-19. Study-wide background: Sources were T cells, B-cell-depleted T cells, or PBMCs; the material itself was cDNA or gDNA.

Individuals drawn from about two dozen US areas were about 18 to 95 years old. Participant reports of clinical history set cohort assignment. This TCR was recovered from a man aged 40-49 years who had recovered from COVID-19. Sequencing was done on a sample of PBMCs or T cells enriched from blood (not recorded which). The chain joins TRBV14 to TRBJ1-4; a weak D match, TRBD1 (6 bases). As DNA, the CDR3 is TGTGCCAGCAGCCTAAGAAGAGGACAGCTGAATGAAAAACTGTTTTTT. Amino acid sequence: CASSLRRGQLNEKLFF.